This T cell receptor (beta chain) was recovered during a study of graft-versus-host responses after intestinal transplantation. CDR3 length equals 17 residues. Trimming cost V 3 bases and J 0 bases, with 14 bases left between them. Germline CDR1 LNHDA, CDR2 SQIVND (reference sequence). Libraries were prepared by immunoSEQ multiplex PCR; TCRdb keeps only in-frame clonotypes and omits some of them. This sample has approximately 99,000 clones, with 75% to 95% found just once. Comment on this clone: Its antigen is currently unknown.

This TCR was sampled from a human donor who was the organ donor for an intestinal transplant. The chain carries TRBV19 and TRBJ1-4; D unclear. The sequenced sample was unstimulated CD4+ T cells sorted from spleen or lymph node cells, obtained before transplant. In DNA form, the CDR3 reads TGTGCCAGTAGTATCGGAGGGCCCGGAGCAACTAATGAAAAACTGTTTTTT. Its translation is CASSIGGPGATNEKLFF.